This T cell receptor beta chain was sequenced for a study of cytomegalovirus exposure and HLA in healthy donors. Germline loops: CDR1 MNHNY, CDR2 SVGAGI (reference sequence). Trimming left V 0 bases short and J 5 bases short, with 8 bases between. The CDR3 has 14 amino acids. Researchers ran the PCR with 60 Vbeta and 13 Jbeta primers. The data were produced by immunoSEQ multiplex PCR, yet TCRdb's version contains in-frame clones alone and is incomplete. The sample gives about 160,000 clones, about 77% of which show up once; approximately 1.2% is in the top ten. This sequence joins TRBV6-6 and TRBJ2-1; a possible D gene is TRBD1 (5 bases). The sample consisted of PBMCs. This TCR was recovered from a man aged 25-45 years in good health and CMV-seronegative. The CDR3 region is CASSYSIGDNEQFF. The CDR3 region has the DNA TGTGCCAGCAGTTACTCGATAGGGGACAATGAGCAGTTCTTC.